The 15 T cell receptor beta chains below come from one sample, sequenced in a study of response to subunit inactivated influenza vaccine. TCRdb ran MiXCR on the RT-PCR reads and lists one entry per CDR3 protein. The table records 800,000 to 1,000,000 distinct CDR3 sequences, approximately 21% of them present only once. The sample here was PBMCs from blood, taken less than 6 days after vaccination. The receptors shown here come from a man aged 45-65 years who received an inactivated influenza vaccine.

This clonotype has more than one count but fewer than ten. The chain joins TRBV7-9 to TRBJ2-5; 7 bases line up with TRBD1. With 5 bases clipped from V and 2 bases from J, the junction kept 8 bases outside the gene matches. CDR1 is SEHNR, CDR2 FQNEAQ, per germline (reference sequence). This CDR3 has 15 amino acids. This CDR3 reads CASSLRQGSQETQYF. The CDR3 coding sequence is TGTGCCAGCAGCCTAAGACAGGGCAGTCAAGAGACCCAGTACTTC.

The CDR3 region has the DNA TGCAGTGCTAGAGATCCTCGCGGGGGGAGCACAGATACGCAGTATTTT. Amino acids: CSARDPRGGSTDTQYF. This chain joins TRBV20-1 and TRBJ2-3; the match to TRBD2 covers 8 bases. The CDR3 has 16 residues. The germline V gene has CDR1 DFQATT and CDR2 SNEGSKA (reference sequence). V shed 0 bases and J 0 bases; nucleotides not matched to a gene: 5.

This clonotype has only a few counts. DNA for the CDR3: TGTGCCAGCAGACCCCGAGGGGGACAGGGCCACACTGAAGCTTTCTTT. Translation gives CASRPRGGQGHTEAFF. The chain recombines TRBV12-3 or TRBV12-4 with TRBJ1-1, with 9 bases lining up with TRBD1. This CDR3 comprises 16 residues. Trimming took 6 bases from V and 3 from J; bases not matched to a gene: 11.

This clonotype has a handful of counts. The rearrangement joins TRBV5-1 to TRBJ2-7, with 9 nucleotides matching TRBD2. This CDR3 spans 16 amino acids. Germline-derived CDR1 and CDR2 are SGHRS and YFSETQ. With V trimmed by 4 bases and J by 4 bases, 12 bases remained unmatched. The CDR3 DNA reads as TGCGCCAGCAGCCCCCGGAGTAGCGGGAGTATGTACGAGCAGTACTTC. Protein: CASSPRSSGSMYEQYF.

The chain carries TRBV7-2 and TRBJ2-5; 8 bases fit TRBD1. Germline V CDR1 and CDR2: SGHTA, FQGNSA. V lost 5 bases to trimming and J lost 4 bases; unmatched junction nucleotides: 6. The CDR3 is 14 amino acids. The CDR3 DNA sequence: TGTGCCAGCAGCGGGAGACAGGGGCCAGAGACCCAGTACTTC. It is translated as CASSGRQGPETQYF. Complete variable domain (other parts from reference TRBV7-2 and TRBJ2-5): GAGVSQSPSNKVTEKGKDVELRCDPISGHTALYWYRQSLGQGLEFLIYFQGNSAPDKSGLPSDRFSAERTGGSVSTLTIQRTQQEDSAVYLCASSGRQGPETQYFGPGTRLLVL.

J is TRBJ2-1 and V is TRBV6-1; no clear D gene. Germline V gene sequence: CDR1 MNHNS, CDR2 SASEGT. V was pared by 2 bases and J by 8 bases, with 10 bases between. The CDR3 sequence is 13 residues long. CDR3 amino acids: CASSETGSYEQFF. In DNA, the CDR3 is TGTGCCAGCAGTGAAACGGGTTCCTATGAGCAGTTCTTC.

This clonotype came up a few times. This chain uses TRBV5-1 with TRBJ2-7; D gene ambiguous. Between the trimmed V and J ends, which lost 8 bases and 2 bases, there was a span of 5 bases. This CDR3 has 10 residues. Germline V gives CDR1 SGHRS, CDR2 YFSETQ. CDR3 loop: CARVTYEQYF. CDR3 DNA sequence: TGCGCCAGGGTCACCTACGAGCAGTACTTC.

DNA of the CDR3: TGCGCCAGCAGCATCCAGGGGGGGCAAGAGACCCAGTACTTC. Translated, it gives CASSIQGGQETQYF. The rearrangement links TRBV5-1 to TRBJ2-5; D is perhaps TRBD1 or TRBD2 (7 bases each). The germline V and J ends were trimmed by 4 bases and 2 bases, with 12 bases remaining between them. CDR3 length: 14 amino acids. Looked up from germline, CDR1 is SGHRS and CDR2 is YFSETQ. The variable domain in full, with the rest retrieved from reference TRBV5-1 and TRBJ2-5, is KAGVTQTPRYLIKTRGQQVTLSCSPISGHRSVSWYQQTPGQGLQFLFEYFSETQRNKGNFPGRFSGRQFSNSRSEMNVSTLELGDSALYLCASSIQGGQETQYFGPGTRLLVL.

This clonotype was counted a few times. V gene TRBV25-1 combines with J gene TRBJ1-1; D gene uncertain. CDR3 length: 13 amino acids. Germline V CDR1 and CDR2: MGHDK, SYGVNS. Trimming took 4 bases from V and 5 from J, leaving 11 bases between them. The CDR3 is CASSAQRRTEAFF. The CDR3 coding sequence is TGTGCCAGCAGTGCCCAGAGGAGGACTGAAGCTTTCTTT.

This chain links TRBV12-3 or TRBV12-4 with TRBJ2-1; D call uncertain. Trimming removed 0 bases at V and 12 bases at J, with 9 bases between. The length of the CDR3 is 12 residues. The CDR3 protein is CASSLARWGQFF. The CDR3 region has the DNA TGTGCCAGCAGTTTAGCGCGATGGGGGCAGTTCTTC.

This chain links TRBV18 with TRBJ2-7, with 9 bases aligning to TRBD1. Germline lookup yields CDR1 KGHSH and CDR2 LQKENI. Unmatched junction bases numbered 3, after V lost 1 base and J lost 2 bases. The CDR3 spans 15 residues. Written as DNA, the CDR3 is TGTGCCAGCTCACCACAAGGACAGGGGCCCTACGAGCAGTACTTC. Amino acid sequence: CASSPQGQGPYEQYF.

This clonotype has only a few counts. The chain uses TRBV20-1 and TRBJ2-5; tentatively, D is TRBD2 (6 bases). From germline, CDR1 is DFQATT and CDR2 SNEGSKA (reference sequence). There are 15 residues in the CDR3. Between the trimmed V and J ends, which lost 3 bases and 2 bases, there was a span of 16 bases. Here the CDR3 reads CSASYLEGRQETQYF. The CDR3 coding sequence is TGCAGTGCTAGTTATCTCGAGGGGAGGCAAGAGACCCAGTACTTC.

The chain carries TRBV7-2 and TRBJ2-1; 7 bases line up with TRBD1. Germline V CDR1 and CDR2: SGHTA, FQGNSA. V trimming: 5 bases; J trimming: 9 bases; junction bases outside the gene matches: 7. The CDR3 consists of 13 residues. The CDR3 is CASSRRNRGEQFF. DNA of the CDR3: TGTGCCAGCAGCCGTCGGAACAGGGGTGAGCAGTTCTTC.

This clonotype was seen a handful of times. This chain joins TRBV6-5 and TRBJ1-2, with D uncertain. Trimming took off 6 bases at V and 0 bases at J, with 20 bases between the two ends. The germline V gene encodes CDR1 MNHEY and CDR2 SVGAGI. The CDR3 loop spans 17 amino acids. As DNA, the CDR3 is TGTGCCAGCAGCTATACATGGACTAGTGGCGCTAACTATGGCTACACCTTC. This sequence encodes CASSYTWTSGANYGYTF.

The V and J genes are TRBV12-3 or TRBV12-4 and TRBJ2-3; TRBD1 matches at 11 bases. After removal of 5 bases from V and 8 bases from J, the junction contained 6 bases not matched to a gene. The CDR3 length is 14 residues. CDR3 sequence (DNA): TGTGCCAGCAGTCCGGGACAGGGGGGTGGTACGCAGTATTTT. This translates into CASSPGQGGGTQYF.